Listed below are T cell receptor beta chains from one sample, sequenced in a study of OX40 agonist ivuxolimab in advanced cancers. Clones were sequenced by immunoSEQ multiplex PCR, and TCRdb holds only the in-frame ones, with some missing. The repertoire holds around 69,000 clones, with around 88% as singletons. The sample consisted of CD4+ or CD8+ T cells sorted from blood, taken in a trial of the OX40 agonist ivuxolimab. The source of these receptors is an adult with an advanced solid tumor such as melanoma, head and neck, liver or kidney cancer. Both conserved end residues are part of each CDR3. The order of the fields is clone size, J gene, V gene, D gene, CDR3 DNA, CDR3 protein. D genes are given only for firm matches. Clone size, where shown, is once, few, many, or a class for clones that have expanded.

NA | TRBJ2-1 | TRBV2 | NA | TGTGCCAGCAACAGGGAGGTTGGCTACAATGAGCAGTTCTTC | CASNREVGYNEQFF
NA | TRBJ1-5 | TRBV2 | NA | TGTGCCAGCAGTGAAACAGGCAACAATCAGCCCCAGCATTTT | CASSETGNNQPQHF
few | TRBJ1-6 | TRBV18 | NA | TGTGCCAGCTCCCCCACTAATTCACCCCTCCACTTT | CASSPTNSPLHF
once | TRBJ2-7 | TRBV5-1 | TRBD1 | TGCGCCAGCAGCTCCCGACAGGGGGAAGCTTACGAGCAGTACTTC | CASSSRQGEAYEQYF
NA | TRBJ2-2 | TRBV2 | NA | TGTGCCAGCAGTGAAAAGAGGGGAATCACCGGGGAGCTGTTTTTT | CASSEKRGITGELFF
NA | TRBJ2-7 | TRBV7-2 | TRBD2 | TGTGCCAGCAGCTTAGTTGGTAGCGGGGGCTACGAGCAGTACTTC | CASSLVGSGGYEQYF
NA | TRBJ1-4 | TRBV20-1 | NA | TGCAGTGCGACTGACGAAGAAAAACTGTTTTTT | CSATDEEKLFF
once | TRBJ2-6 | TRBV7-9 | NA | TGTGCCAGCAGCGAGGGAGGCGCCCGGTTGGGGGCCAACGTCCTGACTTTC | CASSEGGARLGANVLTF
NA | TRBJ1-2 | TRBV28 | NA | TGTGCCAGCAGTTTGGCAGAAAACTATGGCTACACCTTC | CASSLAENYGYTF
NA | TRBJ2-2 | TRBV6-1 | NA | TGTGCCAGCAGTGAGACATACCCGAACACCGGGGAGCTGTTTTTT | CASSETYPNTGELFF
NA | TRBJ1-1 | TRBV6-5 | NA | TGTGCCAGCAGTCAGGAGGGTAGAGGCACTGAAGCTTTCTTT | CASSQEGRGTEAFF
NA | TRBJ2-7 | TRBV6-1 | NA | TGTGCCAGCAGGAAAGAGGACTCCGGCTCCTACGAGCAGTACTTC | CASRKEDSGSYEQYF
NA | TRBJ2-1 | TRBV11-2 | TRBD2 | TGTGCCAGCAGCAACACACTACAAGGACTAGCCCTCGATGAGCAGTTCTTC | CASSNTLQGLALDEQFF
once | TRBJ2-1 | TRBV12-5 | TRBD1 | TGTGCTAGTGGTACATCCCGGGACAGGGATCCCGAAGTCAATGAGCAGTTCTTC | CASGTSRDRDPEVNEQFF
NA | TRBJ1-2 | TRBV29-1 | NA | TGCAGCGTTGAGGGGAAAGACTATGGCTACACCTTC | CSVEGKDYGYTF
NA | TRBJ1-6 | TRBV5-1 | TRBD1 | TGCGCCAGCAGCGTTGGACAGGTGGGATATCAGCTAAGCTCCTATAATTCACCCCTCCACTTT | CASSVGQVGYQLSSYNSPLHF
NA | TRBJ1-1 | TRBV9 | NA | TGTGCCAGCTCAAGAGGGGATGGCACTGAAGCTTTCTTT | CASSRGDGTEAFF
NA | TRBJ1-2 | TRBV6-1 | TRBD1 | TGTGCCAGCAGTGTACAGGGGAGGGATGGCTACACCTTC | CASSVQGRDGYTF
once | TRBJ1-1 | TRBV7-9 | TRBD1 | TGTGCCAGCCGAAGGACAGGGAAAAAGCGTCTGAACACTGAAGCTTTCTTT | CASRRTGKKRLNTEAFF
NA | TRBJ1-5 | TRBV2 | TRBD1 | TGTGCCAGTTCAACAGGGGAGGGGCCCCAGCATTTT | CASSTGEGPQHF
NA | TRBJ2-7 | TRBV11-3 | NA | TGTGCCAGCAGCTCAAGTGTAGGGACACCTACCTACGAGCAGTACTTC | CASSSSVGTPTYEQYF
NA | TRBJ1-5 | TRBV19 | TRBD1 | TGTGCCAGTAGATCGACAGGGCGTAGCAATCAGCCCCAGCATTTT | CASRSTGRSNQPQHF
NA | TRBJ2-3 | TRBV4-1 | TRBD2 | TGCGCCAGCAGCTTTAGCGGGGGGGAGACAGATACGCAGTATTTT | CASSFSGGETDTQYF
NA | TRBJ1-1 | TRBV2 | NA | TGTGCCAGCAGTGAGGTAGAGCGAGAAGCTTTCTTT | CASSEVEREAFF
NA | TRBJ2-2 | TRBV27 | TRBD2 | TGTGCCAGCAGTAGCGGGAGTCTTACCGGGGAGCTGTTTTTT | CASSSGSLTGELFF
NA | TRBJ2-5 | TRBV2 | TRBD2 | TGTGCCAGCAGTGAACCCGGGGGGGTTAGTGAGACCCAGTACTTC | CASSEPGGVSETQYF
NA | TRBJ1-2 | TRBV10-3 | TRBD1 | TGTGCCATCACCAGGGACAGGGAACCTAACTATGGCTACACCTTC | CAITRDREPNYGYTF
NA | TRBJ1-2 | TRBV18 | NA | TGTGCCAGCTCAGGGAACAGCTTCTATGGCTACACCTTC | CASSGNSFYGYTF
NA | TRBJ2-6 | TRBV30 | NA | TGTGCCTGGAGTTTGGCGTACTCTGGGGCCAACGTCCTGACTTTC | CAWSLAYSGANVLTF
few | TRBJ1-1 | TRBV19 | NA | TGTGCCAGTAGTATCGGGCAGACTATGAACACTGAAGCTTTCTTT | CASSIGQTMNTEAFF
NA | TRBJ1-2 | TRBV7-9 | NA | TGTGCCAGCAGCTTAAGGGAGTTAGCTAACTATGGCTACACCTTC | CASSLRELANYGYTF
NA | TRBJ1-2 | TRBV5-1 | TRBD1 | TGCGCCAGCAGCGGTGGACAGGGGTTCAACTATGGCTACACCTTC | CASSGGQGFNYGYTF
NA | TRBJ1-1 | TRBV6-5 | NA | TGTGCCAGCAGTTACTCGTGGGGAGTTACGAACACTGAAGCTTTCTTT | CASSYSWGVTNTEAFF
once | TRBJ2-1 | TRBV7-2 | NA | TGTGCCAGCTCTGTGAGCACCCACAATGAGCAGTTCTTC | CASSVSTHNEQFF
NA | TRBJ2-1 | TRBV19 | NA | TGTGCCAGTAGTACGGGACTTAAAGGCAATGAGCAGTTCTTC | CASSTGLKGNEQFF
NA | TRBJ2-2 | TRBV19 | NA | TGTGCCAGTAGTACCCCCTACCGGGTTGGGGCCGGCGGGGAGCTGTTTTTT | CASSTPYRVGAGGELFF
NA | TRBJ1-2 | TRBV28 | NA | TGTGCCAGCAGTACCACAGAGGTCGGAAAGAATGGCTACACCTTC | CASSTTEVGKNGYTF
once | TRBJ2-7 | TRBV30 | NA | TGTGCCTGGAACCGGGGAAACTACGAGCAGTACTTC | CAWNRGNYEQYF
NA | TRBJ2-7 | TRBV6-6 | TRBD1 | TGTGCCGCGAACAGGGGTCCCTACGAGCAGTACTTC | CAANRGPYEQYF
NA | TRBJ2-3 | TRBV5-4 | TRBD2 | TGTGCCAGTTCGCCGGTGGGCGGGAGAACAGATACGCAGTATTTT | CASSPVGGRTDTQYF
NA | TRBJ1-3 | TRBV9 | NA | TGTGCCAGCAGCGTAGGGGAGGTTCGAAGGAACACCATATATTTT | CASSVGEVRRNTIYF
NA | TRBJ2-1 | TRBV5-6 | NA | TGTGCCAGCAGCACCGTGAGCTCCTACAATGAGCAGTTCTTC | CASSTVSSYNEQFF
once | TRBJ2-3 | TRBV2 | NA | TGTGCCAGCAGTGGAAAATCGACTAGCACAGATACGCAGTATTTT | CASSGKSTSTDTQYF
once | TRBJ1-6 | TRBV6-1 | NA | TGTGCCAGCACGGAGGGGGATCTGAGTTCACCCCTCCACTTT | CASTEGDLSSPLHF
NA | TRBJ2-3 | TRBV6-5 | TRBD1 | TGTGCCAGCAGTTATGGACAGGGATGGGCAGATACGCAGTATTTT | CASSYGQGWADTQYF
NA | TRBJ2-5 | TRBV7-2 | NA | TGTGCCAGCAGCGTGGGACATCGCCAAGAGACCCAGTACTTC | CASSVGHRQETQYF
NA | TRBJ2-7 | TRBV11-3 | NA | TGTGCCAGCAGCCTCCCGGGACAAATTTACGAGCAGTACTTC | CASSLPGQIYEQYF
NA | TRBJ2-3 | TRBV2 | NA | TGTGCCAGCAGTGGGGCAGAGACAGATACGCAGTATTTT | CASSGAETDTQYF
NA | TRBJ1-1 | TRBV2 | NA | TGTGCCTGCAGTGAAGCTCGCCCCAGAGCTTTCTTT | CACSEARPRAFF
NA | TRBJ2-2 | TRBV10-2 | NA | TGCGCCAGCGGAGAGTCGGCGAACACCGGGGAGCTGTTTTTT | CASGESANTGELFF
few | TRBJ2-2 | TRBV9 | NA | TGTGCCAGCAGCCTAGGGGCTGGAAACACCGGGGAGCTGTTTTTT | CASSLGAGNTGELFF
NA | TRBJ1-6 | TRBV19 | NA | TGTGCCAGTAGTTCCGCAAGCTCCTATAATTCACCCCTCCACTTT | CASSSASSYNSPLHF
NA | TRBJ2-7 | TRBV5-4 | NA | TGTGCCAGCAGCCGCGGGGAGGCGCAGTACTTC | CASSRGEAQYF
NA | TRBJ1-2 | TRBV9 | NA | TGTGCCAGCAGCCCCGATCTGTACGGGGGGGACTATGGCTACACCTTC | CASSPDLYGGDYGYTF
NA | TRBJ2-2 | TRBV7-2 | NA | TGTGCCAGCAGCTTATCCAGGGAATACACCGGGGAGCTGTTTTTT | CASSLSREYTGELFF
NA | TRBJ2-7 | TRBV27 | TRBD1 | TGTGCCAGCAGTCGGTCAGGGGGCTACGAGCAGTACTTC | CASSRSGGYEQYF
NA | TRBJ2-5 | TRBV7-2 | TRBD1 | TGTGCCAGCAGCACCAATCCGGGACAGGGGCGGAACTTC | CASSTNPGQGRNF
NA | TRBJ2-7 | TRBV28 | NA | TGTGCCAGCAGTTTATACCAAGGGTGGGGGGCCTACGAGCAGTACTTC | CASSLYQGWGAYEQYF
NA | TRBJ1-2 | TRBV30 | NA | TGTGCCTGGAGCCGACCCCTAGAAGGCTACACCTTC | CAWSRPLEGYTF
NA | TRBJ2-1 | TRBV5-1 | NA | TGCGCCAGCAGCCTTGGGAACAATGAGCAGTTCTTC | CASSLGNNEQFF